The 14 T cell receptor beta chains given below trace back to one sample, sequenced in a study of monozygotic twins with inflammatory bowel disease. TCRdb re-analyzed the 5' RACE reads; it lists each CDR3 protein once, without DNA. This sample's table reports over 150,000 distinct CDR3 sequences. The sample taken for sequencing was blood. The receptors stem from a human donor with ulcerative colitis or Crohn's disease, or a healthy co-twin of an affected twin (not recorded which).

The chain couples TRBV18 to TRBJ1-1; TCRdb's D call, TRBD1, is unchecked because there is no DNA. The CDR3 is 15 amino acids. Germline V CDR1 and CDR2: KGHSH, LQKENI. The CDR3 protein is CASSPRTGRDAEAFF. The whole variable domain, filled in from reference TRBV18 and TRBJ1-1, reads NAGVMQNPRHLVRRRGQEARLRCSPMKGHSHVYWYRQLPEEGLKFMVYLQKENIIDESGMPKERFSAEFPKEGPSILRIQQVVRGDSAAYFCASSPRTGRDAEAFFGQGTRLTVV.

This chain joins TRBV5-6 and TRBJ2-7; TCRdb proposes TRBD1, but this gene call is untestable without DNA. This CDR3 contains 14 residues. CDR1 is SGHDT, CDR2 YYEEEE, per germline. CDR3 region: CASRSTAFAYEQYF.

The CDR3 here is CASSLPLGKREGLVMYNEQFF. The V gene is TRBV5-1, the J gene TRBJ2-1; with no DNA, the TCRdb D assignment of TRBD2 cannot be verified. CDR1 is SGHRS, CDR2 YFSETQ, per germline. The CDR3 has 21 residues. Full variable domain (outside the CDR3, taken from reference TRBV5-1 and TRBJ2-1): KAGVTQTPRYLIKTRGQQVTLSCSPISGHRSVSWYQQTPGQGLQFLFEYFSETQRNKGNFPGRFSGRQFSNSRSEMNVSTLELGDSALYLCASSLPLGKREGLVMYNEQFFGPGTRLTVL.

This chain uses TRBV4-2 with TRBJ2-7; there is no DNA to check the TCRdb D call of TRBD2. Per germline, CDR1 LGHNA and CDR2 YNFKEQ. This CDR3 is 15 amino acids long. The chain's CDR3 is CASSQVAGENYEQYF.

This chain links TRBV12-3 or TRBV12-4 with TRBJ1-1; TCRdb indicates TRBD1, and absent DNA this call remains unverified. The CDR3 covers 14 residues. Here the CDR3 reads CASRPMGQQSEAFF.

This chain connects TRBV4-1 to TRBJ1-4; lacking DNA, the TRBD1 call made by TCRdb goes unchecked. The CDR3 runs to 15 residues. Germline-derived CDR1 and CDR2 are MGHRA and YSYEKL. CDR3 loop: CASSRYRGSNEKLFF.

The genes are TRBV19 and TRBJ2-1; TCRdb outputs TRBD1, but without DNA this stays unchecked. CDR3 length equals 16 residues. The germline gives CDR1 LNHDA, CDR2 SQIVND (reference sequence). This CDR3 is CASSTRTDSPANEQFF. The full variable domain, rest sourced from reference TRBV19 and TRBJ2-1, is DGGITQSPKYLFRKEGQNVTLSCEQNLNHDAMYWYRQDPGQGLRLIYYSQIVNDFQKGDIAEGYSVSREKKESFPLTVTSAQKNPTAFYLCASSTRTDSPANEQFFGPGTRLTVL.

The chain links TRBV12-3 or TRBV12-4 to TRBJ2-6; TCRdb's assignment of TRBD1 cannot be checked, as there is no DNA. The length of the CDR3 is 16 residues. The CDR3 reads CASTPGRGTGANVLTF.

J is TRBJ1-5 and V is TRBV11-2; TCRdb lists TRBD1, though no DNA is available to test this call. Germline V gives CDR1 SGHAT, CDR2 FQNNGV. There are 18 residues in the CDR3. The CDR3 here is CASSLRGQGTGGNQPQHF. The full variable domain, in which reference TRBV11-2 and TRBJ1-5 provide the parts outside the CDR3, is EAGVAQSPRYKIIEKRQSVAFWCNPISGHATLYWYQQILGQGPKLLIQFQNNGVVDDSQLPKDRFSAERLKGVDSTLKIQPAKLEDSAVYLCASSLRGQGTGGNQPQHFGDGTRLSIL.

V gene TRBV5-1 combines with J gene TRBJ1-1. The CDR3 consists of 14 residues. CDR1 is SGHRS, CDR2 YFSETQ, per germline. The CDR3 sequence: CASSLEPANTEAFF.

This chain's CDR3 is CASSQAGDRTDTQYF. The chain couples TRBV4-3 to TRBJ2-3; TCRdb gives TRBD1 as the D gene, but with no DNA this cannot be confirmed. The CDR3 spans 15 residues. Per the germline V gene, CDR1 is LGHNA and CDR2 is YSLEER.

The V call is TRBV7-8, the J call TRBJ2-7; no DNA is available, so the TRBD2 call from TCRdb remains unchecked. Germline-derived CDR1 and CDR2 are SGHVS and FQNEAQ. This CDR3 has 17 amino acids. The CDR3: CASSLAMDLSGTYEQYF.

The chain has TRBV5-5 and TRBJ1-5. The CDR3 has 13 amino acids. Germline CDR1 is SGHKS and CDR2 is YYEKEE (reference sequence). The CDR3 loop is CASSLKSHQPQHF.

This sequence joins TRBV20-1 and TRBJ2-7; absent DNA, TCRdb's TRBD2 call cannot be checked. Per the germline V gene, CDR1 is DFQATT and CDR2 is SNEGSKA (reference sequence). The CDR3 loop spans 13 amino acids. The CDR3 sequence is CSAGLAGAYEQYF.